This T cell receptor beta chain was obtained from a study of vaccination effects on CD4 cells after COVID-19. Across the whole study: The cohort was immunized with two doses of either the BNT162b2 or mRNA-1273 vaccine. Study-level findings and limits: Late after vaccination, infection- and vaccine-induced clones showed marked clonal contraction.

Sequencing followed a ViraFEST assay step that expanded antigen-specific CD4+ T cells with viral peptide pools. Isolation of CD4+ T cells took place after ten to eleven days of culture. Vaccine recipients had no previous SARS-CoV-2 infection; their nucleocapsid antibodies were negative. Culturing of some 1.8 million PBMC per well took place with approximately 9.3 IU/ml IL-2 and 9 to 10 ug/ml peptides. Comments on this clone: Its matching antigen is unknown.

The ends lost 4 bases at V and 8 bases at J; junction bases unmatched: 11. The CDR3 has 15 amino acids. Per the germline V gene, CDR1 is SGHNT and CDR2 is YYREEE (reference sequence). Sequencing used immunoSEQ multiplex PCR; TCRdb keeps in-frame clones, though not all of them. The sample yields over 30,000 clones, around 68% seen once. The clonotype was recovered from a human donor who received a COVID-19 vaccine. Sequenced material: CD4+ T cells from PBMCs cultured with SARS-CoV-2 spike peptides, taken before COVID-19 vaccination. This sequence joins TRBV5-4 and TRBJ2-1, with 8 bases fitting TRBD1. The DNA of the CDR3 is TGTGCCAGCAGCCGGGACAGGAGACCTTCCGATGAGCAGTTCTTC. This translates into CASSRDRRPSDEQFF.